The following is a TCR beta chain sequence with its context. Its antigen is unknown. Base qualities were left out, and no much larger clone turns up one base away. This specimen's time point label, per the study, means: after anti-PD-1 therapy. Tumor biopsies were site-matched, taken from the same primary tumor before and after PD-1 blockade. Treatment consisted of either cemiplimab 350 mg every 2 weeks or pembrolizumab 200 mg every 3 weeks. Post-treatment squamous cell carcinoma samples were collected on average 31 days after treatment start, so that early T cell dynamics were captured. For bulk TCRbeta sequencing, genomic DNA was extracted from tumor biopsies or peripheral blood, and input amounts ranged from roughly 600 ng to 6,500 ng. To increase sensitivity for rare clonotypes compared with single-cell TCR sequencing, remaining biopsy material was subjected to bulk TCRbeta sequencing. All patients had histologically proven advanced or metastatic basal or squamous cell carcinoma and were poor candidates for surgical resection. Serial tumor biopsies were taken during anti-PD-1 treatment from the 4 patients comprising the squamous cell carcinoma cohort. Fresh biopsies came from the site of the primary tumor, and part of the tissue was kept in RNAlater for exome and bulk TCR sequencing.

Trimming removed 1 base from V and 7 bases from J, leaving 10 bases between the germline ends. For CDR1 and CDR2, the germline V gene lists SGHVS and FQNEAQ. The CDR3 spans 13 residues, from the cysteine through the phenylalanine. CDR3 DNA only is kept here, 39 bases in frame from base 1. The record originates from a study of T cells in tumors after PD-1 blockade (dated by TCRdb to between 2018 and 2021). At the level of the whole study: Patients were excluded if they had prior checkpoint blockade, use of systemic immunosuppressants, or recent radiotherapy or other anti-cancer therapy within 4 weeks. Ongoing daily vismodegib 150 mg was also given to a subset of patients during anti-PD-1 treatment. Tumor samples averaged roughly 24,000 TCR templates (range 554-99,264) and 6,000 to 7,000 unique clonotypes, around 20-fold deeper than single-cell TCR sequencing. Using site-matched tumors from BCC or SCC patients sampled before and after anti-PD-1 therapy, the study carried out paired single-cell RNA and TCR sequencing. RECIST version 1.1 was the standard used to evaluate clinical response.

The immunoSEQ platform was used to carry out deep TCRbeta sequencing. Processing in the source paper ran as follows. Only productive rearrangements were exported from the immunoSEQ Analyzer for further analysis. Clones with significant expansion or contraction between timepoints were called with a two-sided binomial test at Bonferroni-corrected P below 0.01. T cell phenotypes were assigned to bulk TCRbeta clonotypes by matching to single-cell RNA+TCR-seq clones sharing the same TCRbeta sequence. Clone enrichment in tumor was computed as tumor frequency divided by PBMC frequency from bulk TCR sequencing. TCRs were sorted with GLIPH into specificity groups, meaning clusters of distinct TCRs that share CDR3 motifs and likely recognize common antigens. In its TCRdb copy, this immuneACCESS table keeps in-frame sequences only and misses some clones. Where compared with another copy, unresolved V genes explain less than half of these, and the others have no known cause. V, J and clone size reflect that table, while D and trimming were determined from the DNA. This sample comprises roughly 15,000 clones, approximately 73% of them detected only once. The ten largest make up 30% to 40% of the sample.

The paper as a whole reports these results and caveats: In squamous cell carcinoma, around 50% of expanded exhausted clones were novel, compared with less than 30% of other expanded CD8+ clones. The source of novel T cell clones was not identified, and lymphoid organs or rare unexpanded clones within the tumor or the tumor periphery could be included among the possible sources. Approximately 40% of the TCR clonotypes from tumors also showed up in blood, and some novel exhausted tumor clones were present in pre-treatment blood, which suggests peripheral recruitment. Comparisons between pre- and post-treatment samples were the only ones where clonal replacement appeared, with none seen between two pre-treatment samples, a pattern that argues against artifacts from biopsy timing or location. Most exhausted CD8+ clones that expanded after therapy were novel clonotypes not detected before treatment, suggesting clonal replacement instead of reinvigoration of pre-existing clones.

Sequenced material: tumor tissue, taken after anti-PD-1 treatment. Rearrangement joined TRBV7-8 to TRBJ1-2; the D gene is perhaps TRBD1, on 5 matching bases. This sequence was found in a human donor with cutaneous squamous cell carcinoma. The sequenced DNA: TGTGCCAGCAGCTTAGGAGGGGCGCGTGGCTACACCTTC. Protein translation: CASSLGGARGYTF.